This T cell receptor (beta chain) was found in a study of T cell changes during pregnancy in multiple sclerosis. This CDR3 spans 15 amino acids. Germline lookup yields CDR1 GTSNPN and CDR2 SVGIG (reference sequence). J gave up 3 bases and V 3 bases, and 7 bases lay outside the gene matches. TCRdb keeps only in-frame clones here, not all; method: immunoSEQ multiplex PCR. The sample includes some 80,000 clones, about 94% of them seen just once. The chain recombines TRBV30 with TRBJ2-3; TRBD2 aligns across 9 bases. Material: CD4+ T cells from peripheral blood mononuclear cells, obtained after pregnancy. This TCR came from a female donor with multiple sclerosis, enrolled in a pregnancy study. CDR3 in amino acids: CAWSVAGVGTDTQYF. As DNA, the CDR3 is TGTGCCTGGAGCGTAGCGGGAGTGGGGACAGATACGCAGTATTTT.